This entry concerns a single T cell receptor (beta chain). With 2 bases removed from V and 2 bases from J, the gap between germline ends came to 18 bases. This CDR3 has 17 amino acids. Germline loops: CDR1 LNHDA, CDR2 SQIVND (reference sequence). The assay was immunoSEQ multiplex PCR, and TCRdb's table has in-frame clones only and misses some. The table has some 150,000 clones, roughly 87% seen once. The sample belongs to a study of blood T cell repertoires in COVID-19. This chain links TRBV19 with TRBJ1-1; TRBD1 might be the D (5 bases). The receptor was isolated from a woman between 50 and 59 years old with acute or convalescent COVID-19. Sequencing input: peripheral blood. In nucleotides, the CDR3 is TGTGCCAGTAGTATACGCGCGGGGCAGGGCCTTAACACTGAAGCTTTCTTT. Protein sequence: CASSIRAGQGLNTEAFF.